These 9 T cell receptor beta chains were all obtained from the same sample, sequenced in a study of response to subunit inactivated influenza vaccine. TCRdb used MiXCR to reprocess the RT-PCR reads, holding one entry per CDR3 protein. Of 500,000 to 750,000 distinct CDR3 sequences listed, around 15% are singletons. This specimen was PBMCs from blood, taken about 12 days after vaccination. Source of these receptors: a man aged 50 to 60 who received an inactivated influenza vaccine.

This sequence joins TRBV10-3 and TRBJ2-3, with 10 nucleotides matching TRBD2. This CDR3 is 13 amino acids long. The V segment lost 8 bases and the J segment 6 bases; nucleotides outside the gene matches: 5. CDR1 ENHRY and CDR2 SYGVKD come from the germline V gene. In DNA, the CDR3 is TGTGCCATCCAGCGGGAGGGCCGGGATACGCAGTATTTT. This gives the protein CAIQREGRDTQYF.

The chain is built from TRBV28 and TRBJ2-7; 10 nucleotides align to TRBD2. Germline CDR1 is MDHEN and CDR2 is SYDVKM. The CDR3 is 16 residues long. V lost 6 bases to trimming and J lost 4 bases; unmatched junction nucleotides: 12. The CDR3 is CASRPLRASGSYEQYF. The CDR3, as DNA: TGTGCCAGCAGACCCCTGCGGGCTAGCGGGAGTTACGAGCAGTACTTC.

V is TRBV4-2 and J is TRBJ2-7; 8 positions agree with TRBD1. Germline-derived CDR1 and CDR2 are LGHNA and YNFKEQ. The CDR3 loop spans 15 amino acids. J gave up 2 bases and V 7 bases, and 10 bases lay outside the gene matches. This CDR3 reads CASTLDSTGAYEQYF. The CDR3 DNA follows: TGTGCCAGCACCCTTGATTCGACAGGGGCCTACGAGCAGTACTTC.

This rearrangement joins TRBV5-6 to TRBJ1-4; no clear D gene. This CDR3 comprises 14 residues. V was clipped by 4 bases and J by 5 bases, with 12 bases between them. Germline CDR1 is SGHDT and CDR2 is YYEEEE. CDR3: CASSARALNEKLFF. The CDR3 bases are TGTGCCAGCAGCGCCCGGGCCTTGAATGAAAAACTGTTTTTT.

The chain uses TRBV6-1 and TRBJ2-3; possibly TRBD2 for D (6 bases). The germline V gene encodes CDR1 MNHNS and CDR2 SASEGT. The CDR3 consists of 16 residues. V gave up 5 bases and J gave up 1 base, with 16 bases separating them. CDR3 nucleotides: TGTGCCAGCAGTACGGTGGGAGGATGGGGCACAGATACGCAGTATTTT. The encoded protein is CASSTVGGWGTDTQYF.

This clonotype was counted only a few times. The chain carries TRBV5-1 and TRBJ1-1, with 7 bases matching TRBD1. The CDR3 is 13 residues long. With V trimmed by 4 bases and J by 4 bases, 4 bases remained unmatched. Germline CDR1 and CDR2: SGHRS and YFSETQ. Here the CDR3 reads CASSITGATEAFF. CDR3 sequence (DNA): TGCGCCAGCAGCATTACAGGGGCCACTGAAGCTTTCTTT.

This clonotype turned up a few times. CDR3 sequence (DNA): TGTGCCAGCAGCTTAGCAGAGGTGAATACCTACGAGCAGTACTTC. Amino acids: CASSLAEVNTYEQYF. V usage is TRBV11-2 and J usage is TRBJ2-7; no clear D gene. Trimming took 1 base from V and 2 from J, leaving 12 bases between them. Germline V lookup: CDR1 SGHAT, CDR2 FQNNGV. There are 15 residues in the CDR3.

V usage is TRBV29-1 and J usage is TRBJ2-2; D gene unclear. V was pared by 7 bases and J by 1 base, with 13 bases between. The CDR3 runs to 14 residues. The germline V gene encodes CDR1 SQVTM and CDR2 ANQGSEA. CDR3 nucleotide sequence: TGCAGCGGGCGGACCAGACAGAACACCGGGGAGCTGTTTTTT. Its translation: CSGRTRQNTGELFF.

The chain couples TRBV20-1 to TRBJ2-3; 13 nucleotides align to TRBD2. Germline V gives CDR1 DFQATT, CDR2 SNEGSKA (reference sequence). With V trimmed by 4 bases and J by 2 bases, 3 bases remained unmatched. The CDR3 totals 15 residues. CDR3 region: CSAMGLAGYTDTQYF. CDR3 nucleotide sequence: TGCAGTGCTATGGGACTAGCGGGATACACAGATACGCAGTATTTT.